This T cell receptor beta chain was documented in a study of metastatic and nonmetastatic thyroid tumors (TCRdb year 2020). As for the study more broadly: The researchers compared repertoires between peripheral blood samples and tumor or nodule tissue samples from patients with malignant or benign thyroid disease. Broad study findings and their caveats: In both blood and tumor samples, malignant tumors were reported to have significantly higher TCR beta diversity than benign nodules.

This clone has at least ten counts. What this receptor recognizes is not known. One base away there is no much larger clone; base qualities are not given. The protocol used for the library was PCR. The instrument was an Illumina HiSeq 4000. High-throughput sequencing was used to profile the TCR beta-chain CDR3 region of every patient. As for the authors' bioinformatics: CDR3 differences across clinicopathological groups were used to build a classifier for discriminating distant-metastatic papillary thyroid cancer patients. The Shannon index was used to assess repertoire diversity, and the Morisita-Horn index was used to assess tumor-blood repertoire similarity. The raw public reads went through TCRdb reprocessing: fastp at Q25, MiXCR clone calling, in-frame beta chains kept. The V and J calls shown here were made by TCRdb, not taken from the authors' results. The sample includes 55,000 or so clones, with approximately 15% observed a single time. Around 3% of the sample rests with the top ten.

The CDR3 runs 15 amino acids, cysteine and phenylalanine included. Only the CDR3 DNA is retained, 45 bases long and in frame from the first base. Looking up the germline V gene (reference sequence) yields CDR1 DFQATT and CDR2 SNEGSKA. The junction carries 22 bases between V and J, which are trimmed by 6 bases and 4 bases respectively. Before undergoing thyroid surgery, none of the patients had been given any kind of treatment. Using T-cell receptor beta sequencing, the researchers looked back retrospectively at clinical samples from patients, gathered between about 2012 and 2019. The TCR originated in a female donor with papillary thyroid cancer or a benign thyroid nodule (not recorded which). Some clones in this sample may be carry-over from other donors' samples. This sequence uses TRBV20-1 and TRBJ2-7, with the D call tentatively TRBD1 or TRBD2, each fitting 7 bases. Sequences were obtained from blood. The DNA reads TGCAGTGCCCGGGACAGCCCCGGGGGGAGATACGAGCAGTACTTC. It specifies CSARDSPGGRYEQYF.